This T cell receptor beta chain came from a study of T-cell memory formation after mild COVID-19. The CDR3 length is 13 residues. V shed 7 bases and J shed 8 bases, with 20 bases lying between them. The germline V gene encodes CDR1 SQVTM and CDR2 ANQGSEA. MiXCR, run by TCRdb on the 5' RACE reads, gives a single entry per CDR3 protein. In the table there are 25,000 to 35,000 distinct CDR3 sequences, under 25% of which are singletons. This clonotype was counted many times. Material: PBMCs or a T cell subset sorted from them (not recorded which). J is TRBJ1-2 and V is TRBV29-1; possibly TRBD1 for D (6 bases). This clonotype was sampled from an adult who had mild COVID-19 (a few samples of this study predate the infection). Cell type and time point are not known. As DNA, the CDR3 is TGCAGCGCTGGGGACACAGTACCCCTAGGCTACACCTTC. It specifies CSAGDTVPLGYTF.